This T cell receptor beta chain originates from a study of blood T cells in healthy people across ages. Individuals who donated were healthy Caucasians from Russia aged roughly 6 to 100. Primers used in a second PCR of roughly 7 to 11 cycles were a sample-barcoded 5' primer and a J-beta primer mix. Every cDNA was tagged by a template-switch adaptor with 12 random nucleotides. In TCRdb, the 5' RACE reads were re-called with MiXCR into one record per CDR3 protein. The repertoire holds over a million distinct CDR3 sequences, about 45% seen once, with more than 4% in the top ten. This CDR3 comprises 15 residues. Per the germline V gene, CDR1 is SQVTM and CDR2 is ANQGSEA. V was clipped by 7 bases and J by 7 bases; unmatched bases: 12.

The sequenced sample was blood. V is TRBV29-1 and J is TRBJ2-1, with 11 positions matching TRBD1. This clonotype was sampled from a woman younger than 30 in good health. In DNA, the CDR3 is TGCAGCGCTGGGCGGACAGGGGGCGTGATGAATGAGCAGTTCTTC. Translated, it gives CSAGRTGGVMNEQFF.